These 3 T cell receptor beta chains originate from one sample sequenced in a study of blood T cell repertoires in COVID-19. The protocol was immunoSEQ multiplex PCR, while the TCRdb copy is restricted to in-frame clones and leaves out a portion. The sample includes a few hundred thousand clones, about nine tenths of them seen just once. Sequencing was performed on PBMCs or T cells enriched from blood (not recorded which). The source of these receptors is a man between 35 and 55 years old who had recovered from COVID-19.

This clone has just a few counts. The rearrangement joins TRBV5-1 to TRBJ1-2, with D uncertain. The germline gives CDR1 SGHRS, CDR2 YFSETQ. There are 12 residues in the CDR3. The V end was cut by 1 base, the J end by 2 bases, with 3 bases between. This CDR3 reads CASSLTNYGYTF. CDR3 nucleotide sequence: TGCGCCAGCAGCTTGACAAACTATGGCTACACCTTC.

The gene calls are TRBV19 and TRBJ2-5; 11 bases map to TRBD2. V was clipped by 6 bases and J by 4 bases; unmatched bases: 7. Per the germline V gene, CDR1 is LNHDA and CDR2 is SQIVND (reference sequence). CDR3 size: 15 residues. This chain's CDR3 is CASSRGTSGRETQYF. The DNA of the CDR3 is TGTGCCAGTAGCCGAGGGACTAGCGGTAGAGAGACCCAGTACTTC. Supplemented by reference TRBV19 and TRBJ2-5, the full variable domain reads DGGITQSPKYLFRKEGQNVTLSCEQNLNHDAMYWYRQDPGQGLRLIYYSQIVNDFQKGDIAEGYSVSREKKESFPLTVTSAQKNPTAFYLCASSRGTSGRETQYFGPGTRLLVL.

The chain is built from TRBV9 and TRBJ1-3; no definite D call. Trimming cost V 0 bases and J 2 bases, with 6 bases left between them. This CDR3 region has 14 residues. The germline CDR1 and CDR2 sequences are SGDLS and YYNGEE. The CDR3 spells CASSVGGTGNTIYF. The CDR3 coding sequence is TGTGCCAGCAGCGTAGGAGGGACTGGAAACACCATATATTTT.